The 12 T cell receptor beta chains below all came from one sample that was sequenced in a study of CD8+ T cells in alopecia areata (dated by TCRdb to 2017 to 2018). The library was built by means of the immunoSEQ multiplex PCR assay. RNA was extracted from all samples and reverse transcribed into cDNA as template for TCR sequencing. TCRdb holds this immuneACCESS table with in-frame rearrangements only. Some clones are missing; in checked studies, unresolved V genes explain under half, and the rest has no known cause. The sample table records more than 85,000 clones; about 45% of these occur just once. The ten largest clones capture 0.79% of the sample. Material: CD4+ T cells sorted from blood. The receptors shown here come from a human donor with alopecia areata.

Written as DNA, the CDR3 is TGTGCCAGCCGTGGACGGACCTATGGCTACACCTTC. This translates into CASRGRTYGYTF. This chain uses TRBV28 with TRBJ1-2; D not certain. From germline, CDR1 is MDHEN and CDR2 SYDVKM. With 8 bases removed from V and 4 bases from J, the gap between germline ends came to 11 bases. This CDR3 has 12 residues.

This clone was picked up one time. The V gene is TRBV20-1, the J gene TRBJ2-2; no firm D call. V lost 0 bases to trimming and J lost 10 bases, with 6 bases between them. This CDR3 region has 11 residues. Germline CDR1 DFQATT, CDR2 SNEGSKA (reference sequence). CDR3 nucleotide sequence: TGCAGTGCTAGAGATGGCGTGGAGCTGTTTTTT. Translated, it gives CSARDGVELFF.

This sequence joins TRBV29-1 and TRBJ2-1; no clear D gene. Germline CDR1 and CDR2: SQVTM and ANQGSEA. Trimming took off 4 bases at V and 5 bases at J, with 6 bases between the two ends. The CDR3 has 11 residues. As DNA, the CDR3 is TGCAGCGTTGCCATGAACAATGAGCAGTTCTTC. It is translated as CSVAMNNEQFF.

CDR3 DNA sequence: TGTGCCAGCAGAGGACAGGGGCCCAGCAATCAGCCCCAGCATTTT. Translated: CASRGQGPSNQPQHF. The chain links TRBV6-1 to TRBJ1-5; 9 bases map to TRBD1. The germline CDR1 and CDR2 sequences are MNHNS and SASEGT. The V segment lost 6 bases and the J segment 1 base; nucleotides outside the gene matches: 4. The CDR3 is 15 residues long.

The CDR3 is CASSLQYEQYF. CDR3 sequence (DNA): TGTGCCAGCTCCCTTCAATACGAGCAGTACTTC. This chain joins TRBV27 and TRBJ2-5; D not resolved. The DNA matches TRBJ2-7 better at its end, which makes the J call doubtful. This CDR3 comprises 11 residues. Germline V gene lookup returns CDR1 MNHEY and CDR2 SMNVEV (reference sequence).

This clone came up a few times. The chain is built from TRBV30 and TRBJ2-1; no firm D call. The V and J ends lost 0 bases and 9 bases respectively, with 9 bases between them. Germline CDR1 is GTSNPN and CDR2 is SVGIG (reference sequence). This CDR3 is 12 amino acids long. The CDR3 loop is CAWSVSIGEQFF. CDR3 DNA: TGTGCCTGGAGTGTATCTATTGGTGAGCAGTTCTTC.

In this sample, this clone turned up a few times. The CDR3 coding sequence is TGTGCCAGCAGCTTCGGCATGATCGGCGAGCAGTACTTC. This translates into CASSFGMIGEQYF. The chain links TRBV7-9 to TRBJ2-7, with no clear D. Trimming pared 3 bases from V and 6 bases from J, leaving 12 bases between. Germline CDR1 and CDR2: SEHNR and FQNEAQ (reference sequence). CDR3 length: 13 residues.

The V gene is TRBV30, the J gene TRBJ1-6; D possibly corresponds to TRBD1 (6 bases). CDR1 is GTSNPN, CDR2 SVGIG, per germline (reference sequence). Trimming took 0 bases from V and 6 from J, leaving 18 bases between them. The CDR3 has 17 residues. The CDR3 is CAWSVDLQGLLNSPLHF. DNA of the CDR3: TGTGCCTGGAGTGTGGACCTACAGGGCCTTCTTAATTCACCCCTCCACTTT.

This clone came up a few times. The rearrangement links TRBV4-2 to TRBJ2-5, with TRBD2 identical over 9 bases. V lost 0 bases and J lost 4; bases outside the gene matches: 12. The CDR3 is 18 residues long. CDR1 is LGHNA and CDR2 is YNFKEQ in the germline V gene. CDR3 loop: CASSQDMAGGPRGETQYF. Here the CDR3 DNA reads TGTGCCAGCAGCCAAGATATGGCGGGGGGGCCAAGAGGAGAGACCCAGTACTTC.

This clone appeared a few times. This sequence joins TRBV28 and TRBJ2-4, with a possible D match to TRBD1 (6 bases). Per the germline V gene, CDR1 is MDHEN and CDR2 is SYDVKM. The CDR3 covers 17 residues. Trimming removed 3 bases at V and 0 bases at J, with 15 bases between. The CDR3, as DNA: TGTGCCAGCAGTTTCGGTTACGGACAGATAGCCAAAAACATTCAGTACTTC. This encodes CASSFGYGQIAKNIQYF. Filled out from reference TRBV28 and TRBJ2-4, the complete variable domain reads DVKVTQSSRYLVKRTGEKVFLECVQDMDHENMFWYRQDPGLGLRLIYFSYDVKMKEKGDIPEGYSVSREKKERFSLILESASTNQTSMYLCASSFGYGQIAKNIQYFGAGTRLSVL.

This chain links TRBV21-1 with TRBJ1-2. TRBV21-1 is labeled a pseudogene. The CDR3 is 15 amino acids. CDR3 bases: TGTGCCAGCAGCAAAGTTAGGGAGGTGGACTATGGCTACACCTTC. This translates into CASSKVREVDYGYTF.

Here the CDR3 DNA reads TGTGCCTGGAGTCCCCAAAACTATGGCTACACCTTC. Its protein is CAWSPQNYGYTF. This sequence joins TRBV30 and TRBJ1-2; D is undetermined. Germline CDR1 is GTSNPN and CDR2 is SVGIG (reference sequence). With 2 bases removed from V and 2 bases from J, the gap between germline ends came to 6 bases. This CDR3 is built from 12 residues.